This TCR beta chain was observed in a study of blood T cell repertoires in COVID-19. With regard to this clone: The conserved phenylalanine or tryptophan is not found at the CDR3 terminus, so this likely reflects a read error.

Repertoires were generated with immunoSEQ multiplex PCR, while TCRdb's copy carries only in-frame clones and drops some. The sample holds about 400,000 clones, about 90% seen once. Germline CDR1 reads SQVTM; CDR2 reads ANQGSEA. The CDR3 is 13 residues long. V shed 3 bases and J shed 0 bases, with 6 bases lying between them. Sequenced input: PBMCs or T cells enriched from blood (not recorded which). This TCR came from a woman aged 30 to 39 who had recovered from COVID-19. The rearrangement joins TRBV29-1 to TRBJ1-3; D unresolved. CDR3 region: CSVEEGSGNTIYS. CDR3 in DNA: TGCAGCGTTGAGGAGGGCTCTGGAAACACCATATATTCT.